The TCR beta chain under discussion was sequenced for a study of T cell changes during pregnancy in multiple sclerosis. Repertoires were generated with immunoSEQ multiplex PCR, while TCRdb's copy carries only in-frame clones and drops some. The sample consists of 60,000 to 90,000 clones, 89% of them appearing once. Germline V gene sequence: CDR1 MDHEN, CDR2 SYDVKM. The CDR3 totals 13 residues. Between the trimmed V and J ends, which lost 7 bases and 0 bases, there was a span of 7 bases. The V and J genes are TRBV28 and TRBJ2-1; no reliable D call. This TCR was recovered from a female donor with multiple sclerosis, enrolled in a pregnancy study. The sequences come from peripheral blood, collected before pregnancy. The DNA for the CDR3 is TGTGCCAGCAAGACGGGCTCCTACAATGAGCAGTTCTTC. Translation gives CASKTGSYNEQFF.